A selection of T cell receptor beta chains follows, all from one sample in a study of CD8 T cells in Susac syndrome. TCRdb used MiXCR to reprocess the immunoSEQ multiplex PCR reads, holding one entry per CDR3 protein. The table records 190,000 or so distinct CDR3 sequences, more than 90% of them present only once. Sequenced sample: CD4+ T cells from PBMCs. These receptors all come from a human donor with multiple sclerosis. Both conserved end residues are part of each CDR3. The order of the fields is D gene, clone size, V gene, J gene, CDR3 DNA, CDR3 protein. A D gene is named only where the DNA matches it firmly. Clone sizes are given selectively: once, few, many, or a class where the clone is expanded.

>NA|NA|TRBV6-5|TRBJ2-2
TGTGCCAGCAGTAACAACGCCGGGGAGCTGTTTTTT
CASSNNAGELFF
>NA|NA|TRBV11-2|TRBJ2-4
TGTGCCAGCAGCTTAGGCACCCTATCCAAAAACATTCAGTACTTC
CASSLGTLSKNIQYF
>NA|NA|TRBV14|TRBJ2-7
TGTGCCAGCAGCCCCTGGGGTCGGGGCGACGAGCAGTACTTC
CASSPWGRGDEQYF
>NA|NA|TRBV27|TRBJ2-1
TGTGCCAGCTCCCGAGGGGGATATGAGCAGTTCTTC
CASSRGGYEQFF
>TRBD2|once|TRBV5-1|TRBJ2-7
TGCGCCAGCAGCACCACTAGCGGTACCTACGAGCAGTACTTC
CASSTTSGTYEQYF
>TRBD2|once|TRBV7-2|TRBJ2-7
TGTGCCAGCTCGGTTTTAGCGGGAGTCGGCGAGCAGTACTTC
CASSVLAGVGEQYF
>NA|NA|TRBV30|TRBJ2-7
TGTGCCTCAGGGGCGAAAAACTACGAGCAGTACTTC
CASGAKNYEQYF
>NA|NA|TRBV20-1|TRBJ2-3
TGCAGTGCCTCCAGGCAGGCTAACACAGATACGCAGTATTTT
CSASRQANTDTQYF
>NA|NA|TRBV30|TRBJ1-6
TGTGCCTGGGGTCCAACAGGGAGTTCACCCCTCCACTTT
CAWGPTGSSPLHF
>NA|NA|TRBV23-1|TRBJ1-2
TGCGCCGGGAATGGCTACACCTTC
CAGNGYTF
>NA|NA|TRBV20-1|TRBJ2-5
TGCAGTGGGATCCTACAGGGCCAAGAGACCCAGTACTTC
CSGILQGQETQYF
>NA|NA|TRBV30|TRBJ1-5
TGTGCCTGGAGTAAAGGAGGGAATCAGCCCCAGCATTTT
CAWSKGGNQPQHF
>NA|NA|TRBV20-1|TRBJ2-5
TGCAGTGCTAGACAGTGGGGAGAGACCCAGTACTTC
CSARQWGETQYF
>NA|NA|TRBV5-1|TRBJ2-4
TGCGCCAGCAGCTTGAGCGGTCAGGGCTGGGACATTCAGTACTTC
CASSLSGQGWDIQYF
>NA|NA|TRBV6-1|TRBJ2-7
TGTGCCAGCACCCCCCCGTCCGAGCAGTACTTC
CASTPPSEQYF
>TRBD1|NA|TRBV9|TRBJ2-5
TGTGCCAGCAGCGCCCGAGGGACAGGACAAGAGACCCAGTACTTC
CASSARGTGQETQYF
>TRBD1|NA|TRBV20-1|TRBJ2-3
TGCAGTGCTAGAGACCCCGGGACAGGGAGCGATACGCAGTATTTT
CSARDPGTGSDTQYF
>NA|NA|TRBV6-2/TRBV6-3|TRBJ2-1
TGTGCCAGCACTCTAAACAATGAGCAGTTCTTC
CASTLNNEQFF
>TRBD1|NA|TRBV30|TRBJ2-1
TGTGCCTGGAGTGTACCGTCTAGACAGGGTAGGCAGTTCTTC
CAWSVPSRQGRQFF
>TRBD1|NA|TRBV30|TRBJ1-5
TGTGCCTGGAGTCCGGACAGGGGCGGTTATAGCAATCAGCCCCAGCATTTT
CAWSPDRGGYSNQPQHF
>TRBD2|NA|TRBV15|TRBJ2-2
TGTGCCACCACTAGCGGGAACACCGGGGAGCTGTTTTTT
CATTSGNTGELFF
>NA|NA|TRBV19|TRBJ1-2
TGTGCCAGCCGCCGGGGTCCCTATGGCTACACCTTC
CASRRGPYGYTF
>NA|NA|TRBV30|TRBJ2-7
TGTGCCTGGAGAGACGAGGGGATTGTACCCTACGAGCAGTACTTC
CAWRDEGIVPYEQYF
>TRBD1|NA|TRBV18|TRBJ1-1
TGTGCCAGCTCACCACCCGGGACAGGGTCGCGGGCTTTCTTT
CASSPPGTGSRAFF
>NA|NA|TRBV20-1|TRBJ1-5
TGCAGTGCTAGAGATCCGAATCAGCCCCAGCATTTT
CSARDPNQPQHF
>NA|NA|TRBV7-9|TRBJ2-7
TGTGCCAGCAGCTTAGAGAGCTCTAGCGTGCACTTC
CASSLESSSVHF
>NA|NA|TRBV7-8|TRBJ2-2
TGTGCCAGCAGCTCCGGGACGAAAACCGGGGAGCTGTTTTTT
CASSSGTKTGELFF
>TRBD1|NA|TRBV10-3|TRBJ1-2
TGTGCCATCAGTGAGGGACAGGGGTTGCGTGGCTACACCTTC
CAISEGQGLRGYTF
>TRBD2|NA|TRBV20-1|TRBJ2-1
TGCAGTGCTAGGATGGCTAGCGGGAGAACAGAGCAGTTCTTC
CSARMASGRTEQFF
>TRBD2|once|TRBV9|TRBJ2-3
TGTGCCAGCAGCGTAGCGGGGGGGCCAGCTAGAACAGATACGCAGTATTTT
CASSVAGGPARTDTQYF
>NA|once|TRBV7-3|TRBJ1-6
TGTGCCAGCAGCCTCGGGACTTCTAATTCACCCCTCCACTTT
CASSLGTSNSPLHF
>NA|NA|TRBV30|TRBJ2-1
TGTGCCTGGAGTTCGGGGGGCCTCGGGGAGCAGTTCTTC
CAWSSGGLGEQFF
>TRBD2|NA|TRBV3-1|TRBJ2-5
TGTGCCAGCAGCCTTAGCGGGAGGGGTGAAGAGACCCAGTACTTC
CASSLSGRGEETQYF
>TRBD1|NA|TRBV20-1|TRBJ1-2
TGCAGTGGAGGGAACCTAGGGGGCGCCGGCTACACCTTC
CSGGNLGGAGYTF
>TRBD1|NA|TRBV7-9|TRBJ1-6
TGTGCCAGCAGCTTAGGGACAGGGTTATTTTCACCCCTCCACTTT
CASSLGTGLFSPLHF
>NA|NA|TRBV7-8|TRBJ2-5
TGTGCCAGCAGCTTAACTGTGGCTAAAGAGACCCAGTACTTC
CASSLTVAKETQYF
>NA|NA|TRBV3-1|TRBJ1-5
TGTGCCAGCAGCCAAGGACTCAGTAGGAATAGCAATCAGCCCCAGCATTTT
CASSQGLSRNSNQPQHF
>TRBD2|NA|TRBV29-1|TRBJ2-7
TGCAGCGTTTTAGTAGGACTAGCAGGCTACGAGCAGTACTTC
CSVLVGLAGYEQYF
>NA|NA|TRBV20-1|TRBJ2-5
TGCAGTGCTAGTACCCGAGGGCGCAGGCTCCAAGAGACCCAGTACTTC
CSASTRGRRLQETQYF
>NA|once|TRBV11-2|TRBJ1-2
TGTGCCAGCAGCCACCAGGACAGATTCTATGGCTACACCTTC
CASSHQDRFYGYTF
>NA|NA|TRBV14|TRBJ1-1
TGTGCCAGCAGCCCCCTGTGGGCGGGCACTGAAGTTTTCTTT
CASSPLWAGTEVFF
>NA|once|TRBV29-1|TRBJ2-2
TGCAGCACGGGGTATGACGCCGCGAACACCGGGGAGCTGTTTTTT
CSTGYDAANTGELFF
>NA|NA|TRBV29-1|TRBJ2-5
TGCAGCGTCTTCACAGGGTACGAGACCCAGTACTTC
CSVFTGYETQYF
>NA|once|TRBV4-1|TRBJ2-3
TGCGCCAGCAGCCAAGTAGGGAGCGGTCGCACAGATACGCAGTATTTT
CASSQVGSGRTDTQYF
>TRBD1|NA|TRBV2|TRBJ2-1
TGTGCCAGCAATCCTGGACAGGCGAACAATGAGCAGTTCTTC
CASNPGQANNEQFF
>NA|NA|TRBV7-2|TRBJ2-2
TGTGCCAGCAGATATGGACAGAACACCGGGGAGCTGTTTTTT
CASRYGQNTGELFF